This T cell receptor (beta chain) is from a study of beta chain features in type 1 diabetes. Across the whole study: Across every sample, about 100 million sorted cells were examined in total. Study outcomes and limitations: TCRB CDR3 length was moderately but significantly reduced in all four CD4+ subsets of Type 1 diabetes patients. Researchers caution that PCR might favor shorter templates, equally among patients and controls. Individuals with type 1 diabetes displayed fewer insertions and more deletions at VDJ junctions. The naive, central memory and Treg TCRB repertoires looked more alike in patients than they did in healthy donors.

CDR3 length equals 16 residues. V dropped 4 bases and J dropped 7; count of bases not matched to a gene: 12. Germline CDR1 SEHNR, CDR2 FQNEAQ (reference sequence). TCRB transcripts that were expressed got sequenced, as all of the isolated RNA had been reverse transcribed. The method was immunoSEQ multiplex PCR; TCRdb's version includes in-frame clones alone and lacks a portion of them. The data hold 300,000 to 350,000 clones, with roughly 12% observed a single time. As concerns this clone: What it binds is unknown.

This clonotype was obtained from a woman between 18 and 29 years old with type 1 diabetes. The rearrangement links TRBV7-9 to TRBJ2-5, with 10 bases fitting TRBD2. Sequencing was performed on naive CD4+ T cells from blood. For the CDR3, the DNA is TGTGCCAGCAGCTCCCCGGGGCTAGCGGGAGCACCGACCCAGTACTTC. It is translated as CASSSPGLAGAPTQYF.